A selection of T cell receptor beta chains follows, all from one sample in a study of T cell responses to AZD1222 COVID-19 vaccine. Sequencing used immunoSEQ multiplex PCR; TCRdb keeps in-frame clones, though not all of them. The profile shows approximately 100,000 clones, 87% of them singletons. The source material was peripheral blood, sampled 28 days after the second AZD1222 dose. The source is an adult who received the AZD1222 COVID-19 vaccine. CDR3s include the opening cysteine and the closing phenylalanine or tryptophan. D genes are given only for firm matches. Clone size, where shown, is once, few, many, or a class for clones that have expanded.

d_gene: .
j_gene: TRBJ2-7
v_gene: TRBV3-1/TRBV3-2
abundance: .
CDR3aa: CASSQEVYYEQYF
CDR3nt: TGTGCCAGCAGCCAAGAAGTCTACTACGAGCAGTACTTC

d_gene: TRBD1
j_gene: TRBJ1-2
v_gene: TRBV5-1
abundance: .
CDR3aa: CASSLRTGVFYTF
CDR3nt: TGCGCCAGCAGCTTGAGGACAGGGGTATTCTACACCTTC

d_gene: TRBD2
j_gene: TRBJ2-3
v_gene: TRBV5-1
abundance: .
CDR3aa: CASSRLAGELYTQYF
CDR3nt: TGCGCCAGCAGCCGACTAGCGGGAGAATTGTATACGCAGTATTTT

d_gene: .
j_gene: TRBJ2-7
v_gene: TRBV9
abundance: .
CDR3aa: CASSAGDAYEQYF
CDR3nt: TGTGCCAGCAGCGCGGGGGACGCCTACGAGCAGTACTTC

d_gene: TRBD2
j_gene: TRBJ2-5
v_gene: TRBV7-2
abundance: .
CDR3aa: CASSPSGSSQETQYF
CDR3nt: TGTGCCAGCAGCCCTAGCGGGAGCTCCCAAGAGACCCAGTACTTC

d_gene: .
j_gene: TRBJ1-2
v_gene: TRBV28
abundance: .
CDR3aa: CASSPRGAPLLYGYTF
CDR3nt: TGTGCCAGCAGTCCCCGCGGGGCTCCACTATTATATGGCTACACCTTC

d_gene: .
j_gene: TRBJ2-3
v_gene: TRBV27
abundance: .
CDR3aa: CASREPGPPTLGTDTQYF
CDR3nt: TGTGCCAGCCGCGAGCCTGGACCTCCGACTCTAGGCACAGATACGCAGTATTTT

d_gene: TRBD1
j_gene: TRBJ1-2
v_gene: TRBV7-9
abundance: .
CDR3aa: CASSPRQGVDYGYTF
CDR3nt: TGTGCCAGCAGCCCAAGACAGGGAGTAGACTATGGCTACACCTTC

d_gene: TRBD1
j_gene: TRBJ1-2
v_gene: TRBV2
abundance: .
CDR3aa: CASSEETGDGYTF
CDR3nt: TGTGCCAGCAGTGAGGAGACAGGGGACGGCTACACCTTC

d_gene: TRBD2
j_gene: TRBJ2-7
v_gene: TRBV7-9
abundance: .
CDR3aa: CASRRSGRASEQYF
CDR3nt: TGTGCCAGCAGGAGAAGCGGGAGGGCAAGCGAGCAGTACTTC

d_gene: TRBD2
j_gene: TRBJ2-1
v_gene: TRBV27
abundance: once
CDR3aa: CASSPPRGSGRNRANEQFF
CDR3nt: TGTGCCAGCAGTCCCCCGAGAGGAAGCGGGAGGAATCGCGCCAATGAGCAGTTCTTC

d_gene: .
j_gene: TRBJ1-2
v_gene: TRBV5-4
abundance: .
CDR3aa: CASSSGRAVWGYTF
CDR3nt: TGTGCCAGCAGCTCCGGGAGGGCAGTATGGGGCTACACCTTC

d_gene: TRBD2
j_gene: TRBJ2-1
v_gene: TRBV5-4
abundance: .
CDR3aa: CASSFAGGKPYNEQFF
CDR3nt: TGTGCCAGCAGCTTTGCGGGAGGGAAGCCTTACAATGAGCAGTTCTTC

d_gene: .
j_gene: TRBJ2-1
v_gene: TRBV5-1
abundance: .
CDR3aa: CASSTQVAVYNEQFF
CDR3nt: TGCGCCAGCAGCACGCAAGTAGCGGTATACAATGAGCAGTTCTTC

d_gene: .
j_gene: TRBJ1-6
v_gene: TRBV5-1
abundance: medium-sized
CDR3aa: CASSLGTDLGSPLHF
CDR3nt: TGCGCCAGCAGCTTGGGGACAGATCTGGGGTCACCCCTCCACTTT

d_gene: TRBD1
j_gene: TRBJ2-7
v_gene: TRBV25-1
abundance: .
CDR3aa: CASSDLDRETYEQYF
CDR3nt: TGTGCCAGCAGTGATTTGGACAGGGAAACCTACGAGCAGTACTTC

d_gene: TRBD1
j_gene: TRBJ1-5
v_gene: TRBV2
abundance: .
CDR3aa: CASRGTGNQPQHF
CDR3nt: TGTGCCAGCAGGGGGACAGGCAATCAGCCCCAGCATTTT

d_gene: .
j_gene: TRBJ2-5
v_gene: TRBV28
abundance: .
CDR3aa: CASSLPISGLQETQYF
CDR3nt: TGTGCCAGCAGTTTACCGATATCAGGGTTGCAAGAGACCCAGTACTTC

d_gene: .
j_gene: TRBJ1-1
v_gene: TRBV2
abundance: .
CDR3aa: CASNLDRAFEAFF
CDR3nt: TGTGCCAGCAATTTGGACAGAGCTTTTGAAGCTTTCTTT

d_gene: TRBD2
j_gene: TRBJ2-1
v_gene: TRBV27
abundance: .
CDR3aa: CASSLGTSYAYNEQFF
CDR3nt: TGTGCCAGCAGTTTAGGGACTAGCTATGCCTACAATGAGCAGTTCTTC

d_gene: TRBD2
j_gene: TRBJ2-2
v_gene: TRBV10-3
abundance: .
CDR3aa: CAISGGLLAGATTTNTGELFF
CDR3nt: TGTGCCATCAGTGGAGGGTTACTAGCGGGGGCCACCACTACGAACACCGGGGAGCTGTTTTTT

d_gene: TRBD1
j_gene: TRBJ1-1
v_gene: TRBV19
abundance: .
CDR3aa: CASRRTGDTEAFF
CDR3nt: TGTGCCAGTCGCAGGACAGGGGACACTGAAGCTTTCTTT

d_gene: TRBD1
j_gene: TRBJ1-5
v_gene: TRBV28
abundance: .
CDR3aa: CASRSTGDQPQHF
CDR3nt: TGTGCCAGCAGGTCGACAGGGGATCAGCCCCAGCATTTT

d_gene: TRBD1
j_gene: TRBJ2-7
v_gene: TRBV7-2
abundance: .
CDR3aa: CASSLQGAYEQYF
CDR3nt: TGTGCCAGCAGCTTACAGGGGGCCTACGAGCAGTACTTC

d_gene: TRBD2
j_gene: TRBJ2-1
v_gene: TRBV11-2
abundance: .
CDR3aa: CASSFSGTNYNEQFF
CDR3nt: TGTGCCAGCAGCTTCTCCGGGACTAACTACAATGAGCAGTTCTTC

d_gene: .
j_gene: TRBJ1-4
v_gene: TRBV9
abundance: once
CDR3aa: CASSAGGVFNEKLFF
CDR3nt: TGTGCCAGCAGCGCGGGAGGGGTGTTCAATGAAAAACTGTTTTTT

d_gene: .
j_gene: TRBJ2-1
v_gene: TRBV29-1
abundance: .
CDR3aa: CSVGVTTGQNEQFF
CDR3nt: TGCAGCGTTGGGGTAACAACGGGACAAAATGAGCAGTTCTTC

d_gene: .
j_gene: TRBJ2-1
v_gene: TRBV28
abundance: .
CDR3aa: CASRLGVGVDYNEQFF
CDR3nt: TGTGCCAGCAGGTTGGGGGTAGGGGTGGACTACAATGAGCAGTTCTTC

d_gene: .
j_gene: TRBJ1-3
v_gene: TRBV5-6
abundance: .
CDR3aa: CASSEAGVNTIYF
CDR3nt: TGTGCCAGCTCCGAGGCAGGGGTGAACACCATATATTTT

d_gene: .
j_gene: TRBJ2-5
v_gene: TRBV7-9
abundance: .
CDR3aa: CASSPGLAETQYF
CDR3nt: TGTGCCAGCAGCCCGGGACTTGCGGAGACCCAGTACTTC

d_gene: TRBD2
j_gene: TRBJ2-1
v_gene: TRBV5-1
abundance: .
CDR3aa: CASSLVASGSDEQFF
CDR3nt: TGCGCCAGCAGCTTGGTGGCTAGCGGGAGCGATGAGCAGTTCTTC

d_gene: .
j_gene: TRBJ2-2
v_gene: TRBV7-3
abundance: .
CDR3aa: CASSLSPSTGELFF
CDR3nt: TGTGCCAGCAGCTTATCCCCAAGCACCGGGGAGCTGTTTTTT

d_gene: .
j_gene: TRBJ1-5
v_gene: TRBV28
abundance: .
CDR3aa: CASNVFDQPQHF
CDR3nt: TGTGCCAGCAACGTTTTCGATCAGCCCCAGCATTTT

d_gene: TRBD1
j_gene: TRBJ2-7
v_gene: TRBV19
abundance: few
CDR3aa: CASSISLWDRVYEQYF
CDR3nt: TGTGCCAGTAGTATCTCGCTCTGGGACAGGGTCTACGAGCAGTACTTC

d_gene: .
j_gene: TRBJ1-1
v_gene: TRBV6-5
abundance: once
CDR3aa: CASILNTEAFF
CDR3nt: TGTGCCAGCATTTTGAACACTGAAGCTTTCTTT

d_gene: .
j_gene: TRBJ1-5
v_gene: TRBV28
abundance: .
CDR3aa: CASRAGGGRSNQPQHF
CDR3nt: TGTGCCAGCAGGGCTGGTGGGGGACGAAGCAATCAGCCCCAGCATTTT

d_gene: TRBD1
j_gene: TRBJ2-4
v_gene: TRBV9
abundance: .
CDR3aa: CASSLNAGGPDIQYF
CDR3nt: TGTGCCAGCAGCCTAAATGCAGGGGGTCCGGACATTCAGTACTTC

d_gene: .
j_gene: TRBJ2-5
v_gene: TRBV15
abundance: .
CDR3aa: CATSRDGTSEETQYF
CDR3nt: TGTGCCACCAGCAGAGATGGGACATCGGAAGAGACCCAGTACTTC

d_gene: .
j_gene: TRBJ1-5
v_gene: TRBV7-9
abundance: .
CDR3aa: CASSLGAGSSNQPQHF
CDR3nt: TGTGCCAGCAGCTTAGGAGCAGGGAGTAGCAATCAGCCCCAGCATTTT

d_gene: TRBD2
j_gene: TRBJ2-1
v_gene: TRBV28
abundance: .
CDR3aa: CASSRAGVTNEQFF
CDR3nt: TGTGCCAGCAGTCGAGCGGGAGTGACAAATGAGCAGTTCTTC

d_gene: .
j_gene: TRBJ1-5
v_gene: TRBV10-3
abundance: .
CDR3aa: CAISESSRDAQHF
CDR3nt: TGTGCCATCAGTGAGTCTAGCCGGGACGCCCAGCATTTT

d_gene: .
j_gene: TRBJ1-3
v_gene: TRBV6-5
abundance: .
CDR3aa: CASSYSRQGSGNTIYF
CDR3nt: TGTGCCAGCAGTTACTCGAGGCAGGGCTCTGGAAACACCATATATTTT

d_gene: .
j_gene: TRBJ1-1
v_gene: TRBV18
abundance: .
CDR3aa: CASSLRGGLDEAFF
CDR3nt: TGTGCCAGCTCACTGCGGGGGGGGCTTGATGAAGCTTTCTTT

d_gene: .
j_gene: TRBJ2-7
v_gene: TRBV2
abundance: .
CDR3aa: CASSGGLEQYF
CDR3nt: TGTGCCAGCTCCGGGGGGCTCGAGCAGTACTTC